The rows below give T cell receptor beta chains drawn from one sample of a study of blood T cells in healthy people across ages. TCRdb recomputed calls from the 5' RACE reads with MiXCR, one row per CDR3 protein. The sample carries 450,000 to 700,000 distinct CDR3 sequences, 27% recorded once. Sequenced material: blood. Receptors were obtained from a woman aged 70-85 years in good health. Both conserved end residues are part of each CDR3.

j_call v_call cdr3_aa
TRBJ2-5 TRBV2 CASSYDGGAGQETQYF
TRBJ2-2 TRBV15 CATSREGNTGELFF
TRBJ2-1 TRBV10-3 CAISESLTRFF
TRBJ1-2 TRBV21-1 CASTGDFDGYYNYGYTF
TRBJ1-3 TRBV7-2 CASSLGPGGTIYF
TRBJ2-7 TRBV14 CASSQGLATYEQYF
TRBJ2-7 TRBV9 CASSVGQRSHYEQYF
TRBJ1-5 TRBV3-1 CASSQRTGGEQPQHF
TRBJ2-5 TRBV20-1 CSARDFRTSQETQYF
TRBJ2-5 TRBV3-1 CASSPSLGQGTYAQYF
TRBJ2-2 TRBV2 CASSESVPGELFF
TRBJ1-2 TRBV20-1 CSARGLDYGYTF
TRBJ1-4 TRBV12-3/TRBV12-4 CASRGAIENEKLFF
TRBJ2-5 TRBV7-3 CASSLTMRGGQETQYF
TRBJ2-5 TRBV2 CASRDSAPRTQYF
TRBJ1-3 TRBV29-1 CSVYSPGNTIYF
NA TRBV7-3 CASSLTTGDEQYF
TRBJ2-1 TRBV6-2/TRBV6-3 CASSRLNEQFF
NA TRBV15 CATSLAGDAYEQYF
NA TRBV12-3/TRBV12-4 CASSLRRGKGNEQFF
TRBJ2-1 TRBV12-3/TRBV12-4 CASSLGLMGGYNEQFF
TRBJ2-7 TRBV7-9 CASMGRGSHEQYF
TRBJ2-1 TRBV3-1 CASSRSVGRNEQFF
TRBJ1-6 TRBV10-3 CAIRTQGSPLHF
TRBJ1-3 TRBV5-1 CASSTGQNGNTIYF
TRBJ2-1 TRBV15 CATSRDSLRLAAPSYNEQFF
NA TRBV4-3 CASSQVMSSYNEQFF